The 24 T cell receptor beta chains below come from one sample, sequenced in a study of shared clonotypes between healthy human individuals (TCRdb year 2020). Library preparation was by the immunoSEQ multiplex PCR assay. Held by TCRdb, this immuneACCESS table contains in-frame sequences only and omits some clones. Under half of the omission traces to an unresolved V gene where checked; the cause of the rest is unknown. In all, the sample holds over a million clones, and approximately 76% of those were seen once. The top ten clonotypes cover approximately 1.3% of the sample. The sequenced sample consisted of memory CD4+ T cells sorted from blood. This sample's cell subset or site label indicates: CD45RA-negative fraction. These receptors were collected from a young man in good health.

The chain combines TRBV5-1 with TRBJ2-7; D uncertain. Germline V gene data show CDR1 as SGHRS and CDR2 as YFSETQ. Trimming shortened V by 2 bases and J by 3 bases, and 12 bases separated the two germline ends. There are 14 residues in the CDR3. The DNA of the CDR3 is TGCGCCAGCAGCTTAGGCGTCTTCGGCTACGAGCAGTACTTC. Its protein is CASSLGVFGYEQYF. Full variable domain (rest looked up from reference TRBV5-1 and TRBJ2-7): KAGVTQTPRYLIKTRGQQVTLSCSPISGHRSVSWYQQTPGQGLQFLFEYFSETQRNKGNFPGRFSGRQFSNSRSEMNVSTLELGDSALYLCASSLGVFGYEQYFGPGTRLTVT.

The chain carries TRBV5-1 and TRBJ1-2; tentative D call: TRBD1 (6 bases). The germline CDR1 and CDR2 sequences are SGHRS and YFSETQ. The CDR3 runs 16 residues. Trimming took 1 base from V and 6 from J, leaving 19 bases between them. The CDR3 reads CASSLIPGVANDGYTF. CDR3 nucleotide sequence: TGCGCCAGCAGCTTGATCCCAGGGGTGGCGAACGATGGCTACACCTTC. Drawing the rest from reference TRBV5-1 and TRBJ1-2, the complete variable domain is KAGVTQTPRYLIKTRGQQVTLSCSPISGHRSVSWYQQTPGQGLQFLFEYFSETQRNKGNFPGRFSGRQFSNSRSEMNVSTLELGDSALYLCASSLIPGVANDGYTFGSGTRLTVV.

The J gene is TRBJ1-6, the V gene TRBV6-5, with TRBD1 matching over 8 bases. V trimming: 8 bases; J trimming: 7 bases; junction bases outside the gene matches: 4. CDR3 size: 13 residues. The V gene's germline CDR1 is MNHEY and CDR2 SVGAGI. The CDR3 DNA follows: TGTGCCAGCTCCCGACAGGGGAATTCACCCCTCCACTTT. Its protein product is CASSRQGNSPLHF.

CDR3 nucleotide sequence: TGTGCCAGCGGGGGGATCTATAATTCACCCCTCCACTTT. Translating gives CASGGIYNSPLHF. This chain joins TRBV28 and TRBJ1-6; D is possibly TRBD1 (5 bases). Germline V gene lookup returns CDR1 MDHEN and CDR2 SYDVKM. CDR3 length: 13 amino acids. The germline V and J ends were trimmed by 8 bases and 3 bases, with 8 bases remaining between them.

The chain has TRBV9 and TRBJ1-6, with TRBD1 matching over 7 bases. The CDR3 covers 15 residues. Trimming cost V 4 bases and J 9 bases; bases outside gene matches: 10. Germline values: CDR1 SGDLS, CDR2 YYNGEE. In DNA, the CDR3 is TGTGCCAGCAGCCCCCGCCAGGGGGTCGGTTCACCCCTCCACTTT. Protein product: CASSPRQGVGSPLHF.

The CDR3: CASSPRNGRQDTQYF. CDR3 in DNA: TGTGCCAGCAGCCCCCGCAACGGGCGACAAGATACGCAGTATTTT. The rearrangement links TRBV5-6 to TRBJ2-3; D remains unclear. The germline CDR1 and CDR2 sequences are SGHDT and YYEEEE. V lost 4 bases, J lost 5 bases, and 17 bases lay in between. This CDR3 spans 15 amino acids.

The chain is built from TRBV5-4 and TRBJ2-3; the match to TRBD1 covers 10 bases. The CDR3 loop spans 17 amino acids. The V gene's germline CDR1 is SGHNT and CDR2 YYREEE (reference sequence). Trimming cost V 2 bases and J 3 bases; bases outside gene matches: 9. DNA of the CDR3: TGTGCCAGCAGCTTAAAATTGACAGGGGGCGGAACAGATACGCAGTATTTT. Amino acid sequence: CASSLKLTGGGTDTQYF.

The chain links TRBV25-1 to TRBJ2-7, with D perhaps matching TRBD2 (5 bases). With 3 bases removed from V and 9 bases from J, the gap between germline ends came to 9 bases. This CDR3 spans 11 amino acids. Germline V gene data show CDR1 as MGHDK and CDR2 as SYGVNS. Written as DNA, the CDR3 is TGTGCCAGCAGTGACTATCGGGGGCAGTACTTC. It translates to CASSDYRGQYF.

This chain joins TRBV10-1 and TRBJ2-1; 8 nucleotides align to TRBD2. V was clipped by 2 bases and J by 8 bases; unmatched bases: 8. CDR1 is WNHNN and CDR2 is SYGVQD in the germline V gene (reference sequence). This CDR3 is 15 amino acids long. CDR3 protein: CASSELAAGAHEQFF. CDR3 bases: TGCGCCAGCAGTGAGCTCGCAGCGGGAGCCCATGAGCAGTTCTTC.

This clone was recorded once. The identical CDR3 is also encoded by other nucleotide sequences in the sample. The V and J genes are TRBV6-6 and TRBJ2-5; TRBD1 agrees at 9 bases. The V and J ends lost 6 bases and 5 bases, in that order; junction bases with no gene match: 4. Looked up from germline, CDR1 is MNHNY and CDR2 is SVGAGI (reference sequence). The CDR3 has 13 residues. The CDR3 spells CASRQGAGETQYF. As DNA, the CDR3 is TGTGCCAGCAGACAGGGGGCAGGGGAGACCCAGTACTTC.

The rearrangement links TRBV11-2 to TRBJ2-7, with 8 bases aligning to TRBD1. Germline loops: CDR1 SGHAT, CDR2 FQNNGV. The CDR3 contains 14 residues. V was clipped by 5 bases and J by 0 bases; unmatched bases: 3. CDR3 sequence reads: CASSRDRGSYEQYF. The CDR3 DNA follows: TGTGCCAGCAGCCGTGACAGGGGCTCCTACGAGCAGTACTTC.

The chain recombines TRBV11-2 with TRBJ1-2, with a tentative D call TRBD1 (5 bases). Trimming removed 3 bases from V and 4 bases from J, with 12 bases in between. CDR1 is SGHAT and CDR2 is FQNNGV in the germline V gene. There are 14 residues in the CDR3. The CDR3 coding sequence is TGTGCCAGCAGCTTCCGGGGCCGTTCCTATGGCTACACCTTC. It is translated as CASSFRGRSYGYTF.

The rearrangement links TRBV12-5 to TRBJ2-7; tentatively, D is TRBD1 (6 bases). Germline CDR1 LGHNT, CDR2 FRNRAP. The CDR3 has 12 amino acids. Trimming left V 1 base short and J 7 bases short, with 8 bases between. CDR3 nucleotides: TGTGCTAGTGGTTTGGCGACAGGAGAGCAGTACTTC. Protein sequence: CASGLATGEQYF.

The chain carries TRBV29-1 and TRBJ1-6; a weak D match, TRBD1 (5 bases). Trimming pared 2 bases from V and 12 bases from J, leaving 17 bases between. In germline, CDR1 is SQVTM, CDR2 ANQGSEA. This CDR3 region has 14 residues. The CDR3 spells CSVETPGPQQPLHF. CDR3 coding DNA: TGCAGCGTTGAAACGCCGGGACCCCAACAACCCCTCCACTTT.

The J gene is TRBJ1-1, the V gene TRBV7-9; D is unresolved. The CDR3 runs 15 residues. With 0 bases removed from V and 7 bases from J, the gap between germline ends came to 15 bases. From germline, CDR1 is SEHNR and CDR2 FQNEAQ (reference sequence). The CDR3: CASSLATAAMGEAFF. DNA for the CDR3: TGTGCCAGCAGCTTAGCTACGGCAGCCATGGGTGAAGCTTTCTTT.

The chain uses TRBV21-1 and TRBJ2-7; TRBD2, the table's D call, was not compared with the DNA. TRBV21-1 is deemed a pseudogene. CDR3 length: 18 residues. As DNA, the CDR3 is TGTGCCAGCAGCAAAGCGCAGGGACTAGCGGGAGGGCCGCAGGAGCAGTACTTC. Its protein product is CASSKAQGLAGGPQEQYF.

A remark on this clone: A far larger clone is just one base off, so this is likely a read error. The same CDR3 is also encoded by other DNA sequences in this sample. The chain recombines TRBV6-5 with TRBJ1-5, with 10 bases aligning to TRBD1. The CDR3 loop spans 14 amino acids. Germline CDR1 is MNHEY and CDR2 is SVGAGI. The CDR3 sequence: CASNSGQGSRPQHF. As DNA, the CDR3 is TGCGCCAGCAACTCGGGACAGGGGTCTCGGCCCCAGCATTTT.

This rearrangement joins TRBV30 to TRBJ2-3; D may be TRBD1 or TRBD2 (6 bases each). CDR1 is GTSNPN and CDR2 is SVGIG in the germline V gene (reference sequence). This CDR3 region has 11 residues. Trimming removed 4 bases at V and 10 bases at J, with 12 bases between. CDR3 nucleotides: TGTGCCTGGATGTCGGGGGCTGCGCAGTATTTT. Amino acid sequence: CAWMSGAAQYF.

J is TRBJ2-4 and V is TRBV30, with D perhaps matching TRBD1 or TRBD2 (6 bases each). The CDR3 is made up of 14 amino acids. The germline V gene has CDR1 GTSNPN and CDR2 SVGIG (reference sequence). V was shortened by 0 bases and J by 5 bases, with 11 bases between the two germline ends. The CDR3 DNA is TGTGCCTGGAGTGTGAGGGGGGCTGAAAACATTCAGTACTTC. Translation gives CAWSVRGAENIQYF.

V and J are TRBV9 and TRBJ2-1; the match to TRBD2 covers 9 bases. CDR1 is SGDLS, CDR2 YYNGEE, per germline. The V and J ends lost 0 bases and 5 bases, in that order; junction bases with no gene match: 3. The CDR3 contains 15 residues. The CDR3 DNA sequence: TGTGCCAGCAGCGTAGTCGCTAGCGGGAACAATGAGCAGTTCTTC. Protein: CASSVVASGNNEQFF.

This clone was seen ten or more times. This chain uses TRBV25-1 with TRBJ2-1; D possibly corresponds to TRBD1 (6 bases). Trimming shortened V by 2 bases and J by 9 bases, and 23 bases separated the two germline ends. The CDR3 is 17 amino acids. Per germline, CDR1 MGHDK and CDR2 SYGVNS. This CDR3 is CASSEPNRVRTQSEQFF. CDR3 DNA sequence: TGTGCCAGCAGTGAACCAAACAGGGTTCGAACCCAAAGTGAGCAGTTCTTC.

The chain joins TRBV5-1 to TRBJ1-1; D is unclear. Germline assignment: CDR1 SGHRS and CDR2 YFSETQ. V gave up 3 bases and J gave up 1 base, with 13 bases separating them. This CDR3 contains 15 residues. The CDR3 is CASSYLRPGNTEAFF. The CDR3 DNA reads TGCGCCAGCAGCTATTTGAGGCCGGGGAACACTGAAGCTTTCTTT.

The rearrangement links TRBV7-2 to TRBJ2-7; 9 nucleotides match TRBD1. Germline V gene data show CDR1 as SGHTA and CDR2 as FQGNSA. V lost 4 bases, J lost 6 bases, and 7 bases stayed unmatched. The CDR3 spans 14 residues. In nucleotides, the CDR3 is TGTGCCAGCAGCTGGGGGGGGGACAGGGCCGAGCAGTACTTC. Translating gives CASSWGGDRAEQYF. The whole variable domain, remainder taken from reference TRBV7-2 and TRBJ2-7, is GAGVSQSPSNKVTEKGKDVELRCDPISGHTALYWYRQSLGQGLEFLIYFQGNSAPDKSGLPSDRFSAERTGGSVSTLTIQRTQQEDSAVYLCASSWGGDRAEQYFGPGTRLTVT.

About this clone: Other nucleotide sequences from this sample produce the same CDR3. CDR3 sequence: CATSRVGGGRGQETQYF. As DNA, the CDR3 is TGTGCCACCAGCAGAGTTGGAGGCGGGAGAGGACAAGAGACCCAGTACTTC. The chain carries TRBV15 and TRBJ2-5; 7 bases are a match to TRBD2. CDR1 is LNHNV and CDR2 is YYDKDF in the germline V gene (reference sequence). The V gene end was trimmed by 1 base and the J gene end by 2 bases; junction bases not matched to a gene: 10. The CDR3 runs 17 residues.